This TCR beta chain was sequenced during a study of early T cells in non-severe SARS-CoV-2 infection. Study details: From unsorted whole blood, bulk RNA was sequenced, and the chains remained unpaired.

Of note for this clonotype: Its antigen is undetermined.

cDNA molecules, individually, were tagged with unique molecular identifiers. TCRdb processed the 5' RACE reads anew with MiXCR; each CDR3 protein has one entry. The sample lists tens of thousands of distinct CDR3 sequences, around 9.3% occurring once. Overall study findings and caveats: In VDJdb matching, anti-spike CD8 responses were favored while private and CD4 specificities went missing.

CDR3 length equals 12 residues. V lost 3 bases, J lost 9 bases, and 6 bases lay in between. This chain connects TRBV12-3 or TRBV12-4 to TRBJ1-6; D unresolved. The source is an adult who was a healthcare worker with PCR-confirmed SARS-CoV-2 infection or an uninfected control (not recorded which). The sample taken for sequencing was whole blood. The CDR3 DNA is TGTGCCAGCAGTTTTACTACTTCACCCCTCCACTTT. Encoded protein: CASSFTTSPLHF.